This TCR beta chain was observed in a study of blood T cell repertoires in COVID-19. Study-level information: Sites in the United States, Italy and Spain provided acute and convalescent COVID-19 samples. T cells, B-cell-depleted T cells, or PBMCs supplied cDNA or gDNA.

Authors' data handling: Cell counts per sample came from amplifying reference gene primers. Assay: immunoSEQ multiplex PCR; the TCRdb copy retains only in-frame clones and omits some. Clone size and V and J calls were adopted from that table, with D and trimming inferred from the DNA. The sample records over 200,000 clones, around 86% being singletons. The CDR3 consists of 13 residues. Germline CDR1 reads SGHNT; CDR2 reads YENEEA. The junction had 1 base not matched to a gene; V was cut back by 0 bases and J by 9 bases. Sequences were obtained from peripheral blood. The receptor's source is a man aged 55 to 69 who had recovered from COVID-19. This chain joins TRBV11-3 and TRBJ2-1; 8 nucleotides align to TRBD1. CDR3 protein: CASSLDTGGEQFF. CDR3 DNA sequence: TGTGCCAGCAGCTTAGATACAGGGGGTGAGCAGTTCTTC.